A selection of T cell receptor beta chains follows, all from one sample in a study of CD8+ T cells in alopecia areata. Only in-frame clones appear in the TCRdb table, and some are missing; sequencing was by immunoSEQ multiplex PCR. The sample consists of some 190,000 clones, 50% to 60% of them appearing once. The sequences come from CD4+ T cells sorted from blood, collected at week 4, from a patient treated with tofacitinib. The origin of the receptors is a human donor with alopecia areata. The CDR3 runs from the conserved cysteine through the conserved F or W. The D gene is left open where the match is weak. Where a row states a size, it is once, few, many or the class of an expanded clone; other rows omit it.

J	V	size	D	length	DNA	CDR3
TRBJ1-2	TRBV7-2	-	-	17	TGTGCCAGCAGCTTAAGAGGAGGTCAGGCGGTTGGGTATGGCTACACCTTC	CASSLRGGQAVGYGYTF
TRBJ2-2	TRBV5-1	-	-	15	TGCGCCAGCAGCTTGGCGGGAGACTTGGCCGGGGAGCTGTTTTTT	CASSLAGDLAGELFF
TRBJ1-2	TRBV6-5	-	TRBD1	13	TGTGCCAGCCGAGGGACAGGCGTCTATGGCTACACCTTC	CASRGTGVYGYTF
TRBJ2-1	TRBV5-1	few	TRBD1	16	TGCGCCAGCAGCGTACACCGGGACAGGGTGGGTAATGAGCAGTTCTTC	CASSVHRDRVGNEQFF
TRBJ2-3	TRBV13	-	TRBD1	14	TGTGCCAGCGGTACAGGGGATAGGGGAGATACGCAGTATTTT	CASGTGDRGDTQYF
TRBJ2-5	TRBV4-3	few	TRBD2	17	TGCGCCAGCAGCCAAGTTACTGGGACTAGTAATCGGGAGACCCAGTACTTC	CASSQVTGTSNRETQYF
TRBJ2-5	TRBV4-1	-	TRBD2	15	TGCGCCAGCAGCCATCGCGGGGGAGTTGGGGAGACCCAGTACTTC	CASSHRGGVGETQYF
TRBJ2-1	TRBV29-1	-	TRBD2	17	TGCAGCGTGATCCCCCTGAGCGGGAGCGTCTCCTACAATGAGCAGTTCTTC	CSVIPLSGSVSYNEQFF
TRBJ1-4	TRBV5-1	-	-	16	TGCGCCAGCAGCCGGACCAAGCTTGCAACTAATGAAAAACTGTTTTTT	CASSRTKLATNEKLFF
TRBJ1-2	TRBV5-4	-	-	12	TGTGCCAGCAGCTTCCCGGGCTATGGCTACACCTTC	CASSFPGYGYTF
TRBJ2-5	TRBV7-2	-	TRBD1	16	TGTGCCAGCAGTCCTACAGGGGGATCTCGCCAAGAGACCCAGTACTTC	CASSPTGGSRQETQYF
TRBJ1-1	TRBV6-5	-	-	13	TGTGCCAGCCGCGGCGGGCTGAACACTGAAGCTTTCTTT	CASRGGLNTEAFF
TRBJ2-7	TRBV28	-	TRBD2	14	TGTGCCAGCAGACAGCGGGAGGCCTCCTACGAGCAGTACTTC	CASRQREASYEQYF
TRBJ1-1	TRBV29-1	-	TRBD1	12	TGCAGCGTTGAAACAGGGGGAACTGAAGCTTTCTTT	CSVETGGTEAFF
TRBJ2-3	TRBV7-2	once	-	16	TGTGCCAGCAGCTTATCCAGCGGAGACACTACAGATACGCAGTATTTT	CASSLSSGDTTDTQYF
TRBJ1-4	TRBV30	-	-	16	TGTGCTGGAGAGAAACGGATAGTTGCAACTAATGAAAAACTGTTTTTT	CAGEKRIVATNEKLFF
TRBJ2-5	TRBV7-2	few	-	11	TGTGCCAGCAGCCCTCAAGAGACCCAGTACTTC	CASSPQETQYF
TRBJ1-4	TRBV9	-	-	14	TGTGCCAGCAGCCCGAAGACGGCTAATGAAAAACTGTTTTTT	CASSPKTANEKLFF
TRBJ1-1	TRBV27	-	-	11	TGTGCCAGCAGTCAGAAGGGGGAAGCTTTCTTT	CASSQKGEAFF
TRBJ2-6	TRBV2	-	TRBD1	14	TGTGCCAGCAGTGGACAGGGCGGGGCCAACGTCCTGACTTTC	CASSGQGGANVLTF
TRBJ2-1	TRBV18	-	-	11	TGTGCCAGCTCATTTGACCGGGAGCAGTTCTTC	CASSFDREQFF
TRBJ1-3	TRBV23-1	few	-	13	TGCGCCAGCAGTCCTACCCCTGGAAACACCATATATTTT	CASSPTPGNTIYF
TRBJ2-7	TRBV11-2	-	TRBD1	15	TGTGCCAGCAGCTGGCCGGGACAGGGAGTCTACGAGCAGTACTTC	CASSWPGQGVYEQYF
TRBJ2-2	TRBV5-4	once	TRBD1	16	TGTGCCAGCAGCGTCCCCGGGACAGGGGGCTCTGGGGAGCTGTTTTTT	CASSVPGTGGSGELFF
TRBJ1-2	TRBV30	-	-	13	TGTGCCTGGAGCGAAAGAGCTAACTATGGCTACACCTTC	CAWSERANYGYTF
TRBJ1-5	TRBV30	-	-	13	TGTGCCTGGAGTCCCCAGTCTGGCCAGCCCCAGCATTTT	CAWSPQSGQPQHF
TRBJ1-2	TRBV27	-	-	13	TGTGCCAGCAGTTTCCGGGGGGGCTATGGCTACACCTTC	CASSFRGGYGYTF